Sequencing of this TCR beta chain was carried out in a study of T cell repertoires in aging, cancer and after chemotherapy (dated by TCRdb to 2018 to 2020). Describing the broader study: Six donor age groups were covered, ranging from 30 or younger up to 70 or older, and each group contained at least three individuals. Control TCR repertoires from healthy donors were recorded over several months to years, and clear clonal overlap was observed across re-sampling. The full dataset contained millions of TCR reads. To examine immunoaging and T cell reconstitution after chemotherapy, the study profiled TCR beta repertoires in peripheral blood from healthy donors and cancer patients. A cohort of 200 to 250 cancer patients (more than 90 with hematological and approximately 120 with solid cancers) was assembled, and 95 healthy donors were included as a reference group.

On this clonotype itself: The clone's antigen remains unknown. No much larger clone is present one base from it, and per-base qualities are unavailable.

The CDR3 covers 15 residues, taking in both the cysteine and the phenylalanine. Of all the DNA, just the CDR3 is kept, 45 bases in frame from base 1. CDR1 is given as MNHNY and CDR2 as SVGAGI, both from the germline V gene (reference sequence). Trimming costs V 4 bases and J 3 bases, and their ends lie 15 bases apart. Instead of sorted cells or RNA, genomic DNA extracted from peripheral blood served as the source for amplifying TCR beta rearrangements. Multiplex touch-down PCR with a mixed TRB-A/B primer pool was used to amplify rearranged TRB sequences covering the V, D and J segments. Two consecutive PCR reactions with Phusion HS II polymerase added Illumina adapters and sample indices to the amplicons. After gel purification with the NucleoSpin Gel and PCR Clean-up kit, the amplicons were checked using Qubit and an Agilent 2100 Bioanalyzer. Sequencing of libraries was carried out on an Illumina MiSeq in 600-cycle, single-indexed, paired-end runs. Per the authors' processing: Processing of the TRB sequences was carried out with MiXCR versions 2.12 and 3.0.5. A clone was defined as each unique CDR3 nucleotide sequence, and only productive sequences supported by at least two reads were kept. Shannon diversity, evenness, clonality (one minus evenness), and alpha-parameterized diversity profiles from alpha 0 to 5 were included as repertoire metrics. The IGoR algorithm was used to calculate generation probabilities for clones in the paired samples taken before and after chemotherapy. TCRdb cleaned the public reads at Q25 with fastp, built clones with MiXCR and kept in-frame beta chains. Merged by CDR3 protein, the rows form single entries marked with the most common genes and DNA. These V and J calls originate from TCRdb's pipeline instead of the authors' own analysis. Counted in this sample were some 9,600 distinct CDR3 sequences; 40% of them appeared once. The ten most abundant clones make up roughly 1.5% of the sample.

Overall study results and their limits: An increase in median generation probability over the chemotherapy interval was observed in both cancer cohorts, suggesting that the repertoire was reconstituted through rebound thymic output. Compared with age-matched healthy donors, untreated patients with either hematological or solid cancers had significantly lower TCR diversity in the blood along with higher clonality. Declining TCR diversity with age in healthy donors was mainly explained by loss of richness; in cancer patients, loss of evenness also contributed. According to the authors, the repertoire data do not allow conclusions to be drawn about immunological memory after chemotherapy.

Sequencing used blood. The sequence links TRBV6-6 to TRBJ1-1; the D segment could be TRBD1, given 5 matching bases. The sequence came from a human donor in good health. The sequenced DNA is TGTGCCAGCAGTTCTCAGGGTAGTATTGACACTGAAGCTTTCTTT. Its amino acids are CASSSQGSIDTEAFF.